This T cell receptor (beta chain) was identified in a study of T cell repertoires in cytomegalovirus infection. Background on the study: Selected CMV epitopes included recently identified HLA-C-restricted ones as well as well-studied HLA-B-restricted ones. Carrying CMV and the relevant HLA type showed in public TCR beta signatures.

Study-level points and caveats: HLA-C-restricted CMV clonotypes gave the most frequent clonotype in two of eight donors. Cumulated frequencies of public TCR beta families served to identify carriers of CMV plus the relevant HLA.

The V segment lost 6 bases and the J segment 10 bases; nucleotides outside the gene matches: 3. Germline V gene sequence: CDR1 MNHEY, CDR2 SVGEGT. CDR3 length: 13 residues. In regard to this clonotype: Antigen: not known.

One entry per CDR3 protein, called by TCRdb with MiXCR from the reads. The sample carries some 940,000 distinct CDR3 sequences, roughly 30% recorded once. Sequenced here: cultured CD8+ T cells from PBMCs, sampled from culture after CMV antigen stimulation. The receptor's source is a human donor in good health (CMV status not recorded). Some clones in this sample may be carry-over from other donors' samples. This chain uses TRBV6-2 or TRBV6-3 with TRBJ1-6; 10 bases are shared with TRBD1. CDR3 bases: TGTGCCAGCAGCAGGGACAGGGGATCACCCCTCCACTTT. It codes for CASSRDRGSPLHF.